The 8 T cell receptor beta chains below were found in one sample sequenced in a study of identical twins. TCRdb re-called the 5' RACE reads through MiXCR, storing one row per CDR3 protein. The table has 230,000 or so distinct CDR3 sequences, about 8.3% seen once; the top ten hold approximately 3%. Separately, the same data were catalogued under a study of yellow fever vaccine responses in identical twins.

Sequenced: CD8+ T cells sorted from blood. These receptors all come from a woman aged 18 to 35 in good health.

This clonotype was found a few times. This sequence joins TRBV20-1 and TRBJ2-7; maybe TRBD1 (6 bases). There are 17 residues in the CDR3. V was cut by 1 base and J by 2 bases, with 21 bases left in between. The germline gives CDR1 DFQATT, CDR2 SNEGSKA (reference sequence). The CDR3 region is CSARAGRGGGYPYEQYF. Written as DNA, the CDR3 is TGCAGTGCTAGAGCCGGAAGAGGGGGTGGATACCCCTACGAGCAGTACTTC.

This chain uses TRBV29-1 with TRBJ1-3; D gene unclear. Germline V gene lookup returns CDR1 SQVTM and CDR2 ANQGSEA. Between the trimmed V and J ends, which lost 4 bases and 0 bases, there was a span of 10 bases. This CDR3 has 14 amino acids. The CDR3 reads CSVANGDSGNTIYF. CDR3 in DNA: TGCAGCGTTGCTAATGGGGACTCTGGAAACACCATATATTTT.

This clonotype was seen ten or more times. The chain recombines TRBV6-2 or TRBV6-3 with TRBJ1-5; possible D gene TRBD1, 6 bases. V lost 7 bases and J lost 3, with 16 bases in between. Germline V gene sequence: CDR1 MNHEY, CDR2 SVGEGT. The CDR3 consists of 15 residues. The chain's CDR3 is CASNSIGGLNQPQHF. The CDR3 coding sequence is TGTGCCAGCAATTCTATAGGGGGGCTCAATCAGCCCCAGCATTTT.

The CDR3 loop is CSASTGNSQHF. As DNA, the CDR3 is TGCAGTGCATCTACAGGGAACTCCCAGCATTTT. The chain carries TRBV20-1 and TRBJ1-5, with D possibly being TRBD1 (6 bases). The length of the CDR3 is 11 residues. The V gene's germline CDR1 is DFQATT and CDR2 SNEGSKA (reference sequence). The V end lost 6 bases, the J end lost 11 bases, and 14 bases lay between the germline ends.

This clonotype was detected only once. The genes are TRBV7-2 and TRBJ2-3; D call uncertain. The CDR3 is 13 amino acids. The V end was cut by 5 bases, the J end by 3 bases, with 9 bases between. From germline, CDR1 is SGHTA and CDR2 FQGNSA. CDR3 protein: CASSASVTDTQYF. For the CDR3, the DNA is TGTGCCAGCAGCGCCTCGGTGACAGATACGCAGTATTTT. The full variable domain, its missing parts supplied by reference TRBV7-2 and TRBJ2-3, is GAGVSQSPSNKVTEKGKDVELRCDPISGHTALYWYRQSLGQGLEFLIYFQGNSAPDKSGLPSDRFSAERTGGSVSTLTIQRTQQEDSAVYLCASSASVTDTQYFGPGTRLTVL.

This clonotype appeared many times. The rearrangement uses TRBV20-1 and TRBJ2-3; D call uncertain. The ends were cut back, 6 bases at V and 1 base at J, with 14 bases in the middle. The CDR3 covers 14 residues. CDR1 and CDR2 (germline): DFQATT, SNEGSKA (reference sequence). The CDR3 here is CSARTGSRTDTQYF. The CDR3, as DNA: TGCAGTGCCCGGACGGGTAGTCGCACAGATACGCAGTATTTT.

This clonotype was seen many times. The rearrangement links TRBV12-3 or TRBV12-4 to TRBJ2-1; 10 bases line up with TRBD1. The CDR3 runs to 14 residues. Trimming cost V 4 bases and J 7 bases; bases outside gene matches: 4. The CDR3, as DNA: TGTGCCAGCAGTTCGGGACAGGGGCCGAATGAGCAGTTCTTC. Translation: CASSSGQGPNEQFF.

The gene calls are TRBV7-2 and TRBJ1-2; D not certain. V was trimmed by 5 bases and J by 7 bases, leaving 14 bases between them. CDR1 and CDR2 from the germline V gene are SGHTA and FQGNSA. The CDR3 has 13 amino acids. Written as DNA, the CDR3 is TGTGCCAGCAGCCCCCGGACCGGTGGTGGCTACACCTTC. Translated, it gives CASSPRTGGGYTF.